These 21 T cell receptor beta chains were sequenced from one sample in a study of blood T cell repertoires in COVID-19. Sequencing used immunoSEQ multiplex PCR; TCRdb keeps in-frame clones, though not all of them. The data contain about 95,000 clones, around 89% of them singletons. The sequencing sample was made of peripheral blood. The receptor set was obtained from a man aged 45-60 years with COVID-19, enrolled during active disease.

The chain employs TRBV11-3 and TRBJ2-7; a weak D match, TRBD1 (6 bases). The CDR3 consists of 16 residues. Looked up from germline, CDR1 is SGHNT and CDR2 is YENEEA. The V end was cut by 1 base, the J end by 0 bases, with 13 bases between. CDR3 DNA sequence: TGTGCCAGCAGCTTAGGACCAGGGGTAAGCTCCTACGAGCAGTACTTC. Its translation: CASSLGPGVSSYEQYF.

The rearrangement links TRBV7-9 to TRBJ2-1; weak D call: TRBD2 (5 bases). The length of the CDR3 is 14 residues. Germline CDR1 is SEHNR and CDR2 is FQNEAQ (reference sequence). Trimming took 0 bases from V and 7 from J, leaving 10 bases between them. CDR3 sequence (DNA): TGTGCCAGCAGCTTAGCGACGGACTTAAATGAGCAGTTCTTC. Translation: CASSLATDLNEQFF.

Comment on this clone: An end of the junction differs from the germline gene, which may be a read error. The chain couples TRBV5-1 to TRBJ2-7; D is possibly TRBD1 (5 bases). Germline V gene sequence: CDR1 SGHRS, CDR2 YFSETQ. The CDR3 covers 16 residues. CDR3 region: CASSLGSGYHSDEQYF. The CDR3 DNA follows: TGCGCCAGCAGCTTGGGTTCAGGGTATCACTCCGACGAGCAGTACTTC.

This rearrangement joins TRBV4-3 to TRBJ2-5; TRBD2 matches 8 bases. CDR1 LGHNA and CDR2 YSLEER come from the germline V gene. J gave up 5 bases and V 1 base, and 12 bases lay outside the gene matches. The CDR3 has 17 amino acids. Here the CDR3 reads CASSQGRPGGHMETQYF. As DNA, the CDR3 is TGCGCCAGCAGCCAAGGTCGCCCGGGGGGGCACATGGAGACCCAGTACTTC.

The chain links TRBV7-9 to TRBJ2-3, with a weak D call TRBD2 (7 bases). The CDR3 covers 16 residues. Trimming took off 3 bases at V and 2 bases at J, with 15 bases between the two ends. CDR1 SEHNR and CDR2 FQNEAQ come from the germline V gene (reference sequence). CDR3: CASSFLAGATTDTQYF. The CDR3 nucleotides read TGTGCCAGCAGCTTTCTGGCGGGGGCGACCACAGATACGCAGTATTTT.

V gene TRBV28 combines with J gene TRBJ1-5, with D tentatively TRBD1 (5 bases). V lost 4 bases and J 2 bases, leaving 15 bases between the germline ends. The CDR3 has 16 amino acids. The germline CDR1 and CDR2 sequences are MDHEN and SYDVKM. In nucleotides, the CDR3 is TGTGCCAGCAGTTCCTCAGGGAGGGTAGGCAATCAGCCCCAGCATTTT. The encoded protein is CASSSSGRVGNQPQHF.

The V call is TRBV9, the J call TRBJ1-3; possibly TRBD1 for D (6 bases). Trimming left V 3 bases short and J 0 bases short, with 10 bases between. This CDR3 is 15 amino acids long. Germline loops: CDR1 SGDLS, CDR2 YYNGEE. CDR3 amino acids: CASSADRSSGNTIYF. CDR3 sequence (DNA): TGTGCCAGCAGCGCCGACAGGAGCTCTGGAAACACCATATATTTT.

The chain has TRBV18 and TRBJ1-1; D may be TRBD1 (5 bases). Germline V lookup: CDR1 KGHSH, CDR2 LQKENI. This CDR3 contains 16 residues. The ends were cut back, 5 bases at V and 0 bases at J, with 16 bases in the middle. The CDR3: CASSSGWGTMNTEAFF. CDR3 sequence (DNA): TGTGCCAGCTCATCAGGTTGGGGGACTATGAACACTGAAGCTTTCTTT.

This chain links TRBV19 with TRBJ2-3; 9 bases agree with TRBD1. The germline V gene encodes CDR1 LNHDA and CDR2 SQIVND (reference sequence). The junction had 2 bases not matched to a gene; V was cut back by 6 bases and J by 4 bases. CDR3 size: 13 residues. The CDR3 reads CASRGQGSDTQYF. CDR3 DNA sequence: TGTGCCAGTAGAGGACAGGGGTCAGATACGCAGTATTTT. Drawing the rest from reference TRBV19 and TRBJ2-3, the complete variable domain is DGGITQSPKYLFRKEGQNVTLSCEQNLNHDAMYWYRQDPGQGLRLIYYSQIVNDFQKGDIAEGYSVSREKKESFPLTVTSAQKNPTAFYLCASRGQGSDTQYFGPGTRLTVL.

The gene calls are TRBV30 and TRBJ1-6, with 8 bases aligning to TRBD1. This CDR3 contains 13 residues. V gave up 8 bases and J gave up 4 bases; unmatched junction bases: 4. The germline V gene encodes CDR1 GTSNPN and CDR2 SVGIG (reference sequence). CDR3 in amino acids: CARGTGYNSPLHF. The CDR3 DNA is TGTGCCCGTGGGACAGGTTATAATTCACCCCTCCACTTT.

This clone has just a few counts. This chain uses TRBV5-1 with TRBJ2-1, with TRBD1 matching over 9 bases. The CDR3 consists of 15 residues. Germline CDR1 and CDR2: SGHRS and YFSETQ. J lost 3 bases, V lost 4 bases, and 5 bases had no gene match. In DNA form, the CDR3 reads TGCGCCAGCAGCGGAGGGACAGGGAACTACAATGAGCAGTTCTTC. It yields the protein CASSGGTGNYNEQFF.

CDR3 coding DNA: TGCGCCAGCAGCCCTCAGGTGGGCGACAATGAGCAGTTCTTC. It codes for CASSPQVGDNEQFF. This chain uses TRBV4-1 with TRBJ2-1; no clear D. CDR3 size: 14 residues. Between the trimmed V and J ends, which lost 4 bases and 5 bases, there was a span of 12 bases. The germline gives CDR1 MGHRA, CDR2 YSYEKL.

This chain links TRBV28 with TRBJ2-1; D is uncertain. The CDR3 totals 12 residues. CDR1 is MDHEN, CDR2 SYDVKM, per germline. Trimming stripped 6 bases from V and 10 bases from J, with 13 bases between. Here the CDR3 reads CASSNTRLEQFF. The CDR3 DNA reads TGTGCCAGCAGCAACACCAGACTGGAGCAGTTCTTC.

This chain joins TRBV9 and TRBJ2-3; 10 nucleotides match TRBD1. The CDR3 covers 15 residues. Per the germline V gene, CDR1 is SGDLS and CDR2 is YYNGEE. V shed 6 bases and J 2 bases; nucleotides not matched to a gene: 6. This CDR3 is CASTPGQGLTDTQYF. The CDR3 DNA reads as TGTGCCAGCACCCCGGGACAGGGGCTCACAGATACGCAGTATTTT.

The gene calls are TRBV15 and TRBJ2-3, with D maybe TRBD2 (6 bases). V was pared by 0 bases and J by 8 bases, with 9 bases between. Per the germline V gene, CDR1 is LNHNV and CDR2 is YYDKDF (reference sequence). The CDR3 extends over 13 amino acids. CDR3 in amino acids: CATSRDSGVTQYF. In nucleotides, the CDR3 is TGTGCCACCAGCAGAGATTCGGGGGTTACGCAGTATTTT.

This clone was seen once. The CDR3 loop is CASSLPAGELFF. The CDR3 DNA is TGTGCCAGCAGCCTACCGGCCGGGGAGCTGTTTTTT. This sequence joins TRBV7-3 and TRBJ2-2; D remains ambiguous. Trimming pared 5 bases from V and 6 bases from J, leaving 7 bases between. The CDR3 covers 12 residues. Germline V gene lookup returns CDR1 SGHTA and CDR2 FQGTGA.

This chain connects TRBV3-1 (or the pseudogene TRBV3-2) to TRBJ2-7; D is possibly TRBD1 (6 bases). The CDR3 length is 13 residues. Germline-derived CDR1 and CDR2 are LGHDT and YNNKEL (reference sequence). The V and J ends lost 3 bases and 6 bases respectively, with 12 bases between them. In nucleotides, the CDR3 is TGTGCCAGCAGCCATGGACAGTCTTCCGAGCAGTACTTC. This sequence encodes CASSHGQSSEQYF.

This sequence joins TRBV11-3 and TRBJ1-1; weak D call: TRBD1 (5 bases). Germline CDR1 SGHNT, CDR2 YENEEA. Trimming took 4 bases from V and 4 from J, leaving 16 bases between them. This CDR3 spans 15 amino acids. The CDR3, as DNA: TGTGCCAGCAGCTCAGGGACTGGTCTGGGCACTGAAGCTTTCTTT. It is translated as CASSSGTGLGTEAFF. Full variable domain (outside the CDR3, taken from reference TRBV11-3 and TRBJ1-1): EAGVVQSPRYKIIEKKQPVAFWCNPISGHNTLYWYLQNLGQGPELLIRYENEEAVDDSQLPKDRFSAERLKGVDSTLKIQPAELGDSAVYLCASSSGTGLGTEAFFGQGTRLTVV.

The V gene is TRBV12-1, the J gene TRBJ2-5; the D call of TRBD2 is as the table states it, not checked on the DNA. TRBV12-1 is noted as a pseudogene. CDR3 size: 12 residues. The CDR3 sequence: CARNQLAETQYF. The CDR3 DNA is TGTGCCAGAAACCAACTAGCGGAGACCCAGTACTTC.

CDR3 nucleotide sequence: TGTGCCAGCAGCTTAGATAGAGGGCAGGGGTACGAGCAGTACTTC. This codes for CASSLDRGQGYEQYF. J is TRBJ2-7 and V is TRBV7-2, with D perhaps matching TRBD1 (6 bases). V lost 1 base and J 4 bases, leaving 14 bases between the germline ends. Germline V gene data show CDR1 as SGHTA and CDR2 as FQGNSA. This CDR3 region has 15 residues.

The CDR3 reads CASTGSYEQYF. The CDR3 DNA is TGTGCCAGCACCGGCTCCTACGAGCAGTACTTC. This rearrangement joins TRBV6-5 to TRBJ2-7; D is ambiguous. The ends were cut back, 7 bases at V and 0 bases at J, with 4 bases in the middle. The CDR3 has 11 amino acids. Germline V gives CDR1 MNHEY, CDR2 SVGAGI.